This paragraph reports one T cell receptor beta chain. This specimen comes from a study of shared clonotypes between healthy human individuals. This table comes from immunoSEQ multiplex PCR, and its TCRdb copy is limited to in-frame clones, with some not included. The sample includes millions of clones, under 95% of them seen just once. The V and J ends lost 0 bases and 6 bases, in that order; junction bases with no gene match: 3. Germline CDR1 is MNHEY and CDR2 is SVGAGI. This CDR3 spans 15 amino acids. Naive CD8 cells lacked CD45RO and underwent positive selection for CCR7, leaving out terminally differentiated effector memory CD45RA+ cells.

The sequence was obtained from a man aged 18-30 years in good health. Some clones in this sample may be carry-over from other donors' samples. Sequencing input: naive CD8+ T cells from PBMCs. The chain uses TRBV6-5 and TRBJ2-7; TRBD2 matches at 12 bases. CDR3 nucleotide sequence: TGTGCCAGCAGTTACTCGCGACTAGCGGGAGTCGAGCAGTACTTC. This translates into CASSYSRLAGVEQYF.